This T cell receptor (beta chain) was documented in a study of blood T cells in healthy people across ages. With 5 bases removed from V and 2 bases from J, the gap between germline ends came to 21 bases. CDR3 length: 17 residues. The germline V gene encodes CDR1 SGHNT and CDR2 YYREEE (reference sequence). This clonotype was observed a handful of times. The use of a sample-barcoded 5' primer and a J-beta primer mix characterized a second PCR of about 6 to 12 cycles. TCRdb reprocessed the 5' RACE reads via MiXCR and lists one record per CDR3 protein. The data contain around 900,000 distinct CDR3 sequences, 25% to 30% of them seen just once; the ten biggest clones take up 17%.

V is TRBV5-4 and J is TRBJ2-3, with D perhaps TRBD1 or TRBD2 (7 bases each). This clonotype originated in a woman older than 75 in good health. Sequenced sample: blood. The CDR3 DNA follows: TGTGCCAGCAGTCTATCCCCGACAGGGAGGGACACAGATACGCAGTATTTT. This encodes CASSLSPTGRDTDTQYF.